This record covers a single T cell receptor beta chain. The sample belongs to a study of blood T cell repertoires in COVID-19. CDR3 length: 14 residues. Germline V lookup: CDR1 LGHDT, CDR2 YNNKEL (reference sequence). V lost 2 bases to trimming and J lost 3 bases, with 8 bases between them. Under the authors' procedure: Nucleated cell counts were estimated from reference gene primer amplification. The protocol was immunoSEQ multiplex PCR, while the TCRdb copy is restricted to in-frame clones and leaves out a portion. The DNA was the basis for D and trimming; V, J and clone size are from that table. The sample records under 300,000 clones, about 89% being singletons.

The sequenced sample consisted of PBMCs or T cells enriched from blood (not recorded which). This clonotype was sampled from a woman younger than 35 who had recovered from COVID-19. The chain joins TRBV3-1 (or the pseudogene TRBV3-2) to TRBJ1-5; D remains unclear. CDR3 sequence (DNA): TGTGCCAGCAGCCAATCAGATTACAATCAGCCCCAGCATTTT. It yields the protein CASSQSDYNQPQHF.